The clone carrying this TCR beta chain was recorded at least ten times. The antigen is unknown. Germline and genes: mouse. Read coverage stops 4 residues before the CDR3 terminus; the germline J gene supplies the remainder. The data derive from a study of CD8+ T cells in alopecia areata. Regarding the study as a whole: Higher clonality than in normal scalp was seen in lesional scalp, especially alopecia totalis/universalis.

Separation of pooled cutaneous lymph node cells was by sorting with CD4, CD8alpha, NKG2D, NKG2ACE and other markers. The CDR3 is 12 residues long. The germline CDR1 and CDR2 sequences are NNHDY and SYVADS. Following RNA extraction, reverse transcription yielded cDNA that acted as the sequencing template. Method: immunoSEQ multiplex PCR; TCRdb's copy keeps in-frame clones and lacks some. The sample lists about 9,000 clones, none appearing once, the ten largest making up under 20%. Sequencing used CD8+ T cells sorted from a lymph node. V and J are TRBV13-3 and TRBJ2-7; 9 bases are shared with TRBD1. This receptor was taken from a C3H/HeJ mouse with alopecia areata. The mice in this strain carry MHC haplotype H2-k. The DNA read from the CDR3 is TGTGCCAGCACAGGACAGGGGTAT. Translation: CASTGQGY. The CDR3 in its entirety is CASTGQGYEQYF.